The 25 T cell receptor beta chains reported below all come from one sample, sequenced in a study of blood T cell repertoires in COVID-19. The table came from immunoSEQ multiplex PCR; TCRdb's copy has only in-frame clones and leaves some out. The repertoire holds 55,000 to 65,000 clones, with about 90% as singletons. The material sequenced was peripheral blood. The source is a man at least 80 years old in a cohort sampled during active COVID-19.

The chain carries TRBV3-1 (or the pseudogene TRBV3-2) and TRBJ1-1, with a possible D match to TRBD1 (6 bases). The germline CDR1 and CDR2 sequences are LGHDT and YNNKEL (reference sequence). Trimming stripped 2 bases from V and 1 base from J, with 11 bases between. This CDR3 has 15 amino acids. The CDR3 bases are TGTGCCAGCAGCCAACGGGGGGCCAGGAACACTGAAGCTTTCTTT. This encodes CASSQRGARNTEAFF.

This chain connects TRBV3-1 (or the pseudogene TRBV3-2) to TRBJ1-1, with D possibly matching TRBD1 (5 bases). The CDR3 sequence is 15 residues long. The V gene lost 6 bases and the J gene lost 5 bases, with 19 bases spanning the gap. In germline, CDR1 is LGHDT, CDR2 YNNKEL (reference sequence). The CDR3 DNA reads as TGTGCCAGCAGTAAAGGGGCTCGGGTAAGGACTGAAGCTTTCTTT. Its translation: CASSKGARVRTEAFF.

The V call is TRBV5-8, the J call TRBJ1-2, with 9 positions matching TRBD1. This CDR3 spans 13 amino acids. J gave up 4 bases and V 4 bases, and 2 bases lay outside the gene matches. Germline values: CDR1 SGHTS, CDR2 YDEGEE. The CDR3 is CASSVTGGYGYTF. In DNA, the CDR3 is TGTGCCAGCAGCGTGACAGGGGGCTATGGCTACACCTTC.

The rearrangement joins TRBV5-4 to TRBJ2-5; TRBD2 aligns across 9 bases. The length of the CDR3 is 16 residues. Germline V gene sequence: CDR1 SGHNT, CDR2 YYREEE (reference sequence). Germline trimming cut 2 bases from V and 3 bases from J; bases unmatched to any gene: 8. In nucleotides, the CDR3 is TGTGCCAGCAGCTTCGGGACTAGCCCGGGGGAAGAGACCCAGTACTTC. Its translation is CASSFGTSPGEETQYF.

The chain uses TRBV19 and TRBJ2-3, with 12 bases that match TRBD2. V was pared by 10 bases and J by 5 bases, with 4 bases of the junction left unmatched. Germline CDR1 reads LNHDA; CDR2 reads SQIVND (reference sequence). The CDR3 loop spans 13 amino acids. The CDR3 coding sequence is TGTGCCACTAGCGGGAGGGCCGGAGATACGCAGTATTTT. It yields the protein CATSGRAGDTQYF.

The V call is TRBV12-5, the J call TRBJ1-6; TRBD1 aligns across 7 bases. The CDR3 runs to 16 residues. The V segment lost 1 base and the J segment 5 bases; nucleotides outside the gene matches: 5. CDR1 and CDR2 from the germline V gene are LGHNT and FRNRAP. CDR3 amino acids: CASGLEKGQNNSPLHF. The DNA of the CDR3 is TGTGCTAGTGGTTTGGAAAAGGGACAGAATAATTCACCCCTCCACTTT.

The V gene is TRBV10-3, the J gene TRBJ1-6; 7 bases align to TRBD1. Germline CDR1 reads ENHRY; CDR2 reads SYGVKD. CDR3 length: 14 amino acids. Losses at the gene ends were 4 bases for V and 5 bases for J; bases not matched to a gene: 2. The CDR3 nucleotides are TGTGCCATCAGTGCGGGGACAGATAATTCACCCCTCCACTTT. It specifies CAISAGTDNSPLHF.

The chain carries TRBV29-1 and TRBJ2-5; 11 nucleotides align to TRBD2. The CDR3 has 15 amino acids. From germline, CDR1 is SQVTM and CDR2 ANQGSEA. The J segment lost 5 bases and the V segment lost 4 bases, leaving 9 bases of the junction unmatched. The CDR3 spells CSVVLTSGAGETQYF. CDR3 coding DNA: TGCAGCGTTGTATTGACTAGCGGGGCTGGGGAGACCCAGTACTTC.

The chain couples TRBV2 to TRBJ1-2; D gene ambiguous. This CDR3 comprises 11 residues. V was cut by 4 bases and J by 8 bases, with 8 bases left in between. CDR1 SNHLY and CDR2 FYNNEI come from the germline V gene. The chain's CDR3 is CASSANQGYTF. The CDR3 nucleotides are TGTGCCAGCAGTGCCAATCAGGGCTACACCTTC.

The chain combines TRBV27 with TRBJ1-2; TRBD1 aligns across 8 bases. Trimming at V came to 5 bases and at J to 4 bases, leaving 6 bases not matched to a gene. CDR1 and CDR2 (germline): MNHEY, SMNVEV (reference sequence). The CDR3 is made up of 14 amino acids. The CDR3 sequence is CASSIQGDRYGYTF. In nucleotides, the CDR3 is TGTGCCAGCAGTATACAGGGGGACCGCTATGGCTACACCTTC.

The chain links TRBV6-2 or TRBV6-3 to TRBJ2-7; TRBD2 agrees at 10 bases. Germline V gene data show CDR1 as MNHEY and CDR2 as SVGEGT. The CDR3 is 14 amino acids. With 4 bases clipped from V and 6 bases from J, the junction kept 6 bases outside the gene matches. CDR3 nucleotide sequence: TGTGCCAGCAGTTGGGCTAGCGGGGGAGTCGAGCAGTACTTC. The encoded protein is CASSWASGGVEQYF.

The chain employs TRBV27 and TRBJ2-7; the match to TRBD1 covers 8 bases. The germline gives CDR1 MNHEY, CDR2 SMNVEV (reference sequence). The trim removed 6 bases at V and 2 bases at J, leaving 9 bases unmatched. The length of the CDR3 is 15 residues. The CDR3 protein is CASRPDRGKAYEQYF. CDR3 DNA: TGTGCCAGCAGGCCAGACAGGGGAAAAGCCTACGAGCAGTACTTC.

The chain combines TRBV7-2 with TRBJ1-2; TRBD1 agrees at 7 bases. The trim removed 4 bases at V and 8 bases at J, leaving 10 bases unmatched. Germline V gene data show CDR1 as SGHTA and CDR2 as FQGNSA. CDR3 length equals 14 residues. CDR3 sequence (DNA): TGTGCCAGCAGCTACTCGAGACAGGGAAGAGGCTACACCTTC. Translated: CASSYSRQGRGYTF.

The chain carries TRBV9 and TRBJ2-3; 8 bases agree with TRBD2. Trimming at V came to 1 base and at J to 4 bases, leaving 5 bases not matched to a gene. CDR1 is SGDLS, CDR2 YYNGEE, per germline. The CDR3 loop spans 15 amino acids. The CDR3 DNA reads as TGTGCCAGCAGCGTAAACGGGGGGGCGTCAGATACGCAGTATTTT. Translated, it gives CASSVNGGASDTQYF.

V is TRBV29-1 and J is TRBJ2-1; TRBD2 matches 12 bases. J was trimmed by 0 bases and V by 6 bases; bases with no gene match: 3. Germline V gives CDR1 SQVTM, CDR2 ANQGSEA. This CDR3 comprises 15 residues. The CDR3 DNA reads as TGCAGCGTGGCGACTAGCGGGAGCTCCTACAATGAGCAGTTCTTC. Translation gives CSVATSGSSYNEQFF.

The chain links TRBV7-6 to TRBJ2-7; 14 positions agree with TRBD2. The CDR3 totals 15 residues. Per germline, CDR1 SGHVS and CDR2 FNYEAQ. V shed 5 bases and J 3 bases; nucleotides not matched to a gene: 3. This CDR3 reads CASSLGTSGGYEQYF. The CDR3 region has the DNA TGTGCCAGCAGCCTAGGGACTAGCGGGGGCTACGAGCAGTACTTC. Complete variable domain (other parts from reference TRBV7-6 and TRBJ2-7): GAGVSQSPRYKVTKRGQDVALRCDPISGHVSLYWYRQALGQGPEFLTYFNYEAQQDKSGLPNDRFSAERPEGSISTLTIQRTEQRDSAMYRCASSLGTSGGYEQYFGPGTRLTVT.

V usage is TRBV7-2 and J usage is TRBJ2-3, with 9 nucleotides matching TRBD1. V lost 5 bases to trimming and J lost 3 bases; unmatched junction nucleotides: 6. This CDR3 has 15 residues. Germline V lookup: CDR1 SGHTA, CDR2 FQGNSA. This CDR3 reads CASSARQGGTDTQYF. As DNA, the CDR3 is TGTGCCAGCAGCGCCCGACAGGGGGGGACAGATACGCAGTATTTT.

The V gene is TRBV5-6, the J gene TRBJ2-5; TRBD2 aligns across 7 bases. Germline CDR1 and CDR2: SGHDT and YYEEEE. The CDR3 runs to 13 residues. Losses at the gene ends were 2 bases for V and 3 bases for J; bases not matched to a gene: 1. The CDR3 nucleotides are TGTGCCAGCAGCTTTCGGGGGGAAGAGACCCAGTACTTC. Protein product: CASSFRGEETQYF.

J is TRBJ2-7 and V is TRBV7-8, with 14 bases that match TRBD2. This CDR3 is 16 amino acids long. The junction had 5 bases not matched to a gene; V was cut back by 1 base and J by 6 bases. Germline CDR1 reads SGHVS; CDR2 reads FQNEAQ. CDR3 protein: CASSLESGLAGVEQYF. CDR3 nucleotides: TGTGCCAGCAGCTTAGAATCGGGACTAGCGGGAGTCGAGCAGTACTTC.

V gene TRBV9 combines with J gene TRBJ1-1; no firm D call. The ends were cut back, 1 base at V and 1 base at J, with 5 bases in the middle. The CDR3 spans 13 residues. Per germline, CDR1 SGDLS and CDR2 YYNGEE. The chain's CDR3 is CASSVSPNTEAFF. CDR3 in DNA: TGTGCCAGCAGCGTAAGCCCGAACACTGAAGCTTTCTTT. The full variable domain, completed using reference TRBV9 and TRBJ1-1, is DSGVTQTPKHLITATGQRVTLRCSPRSGDLSVYWYQQSLDQGLQFLIQYYNGEERAKGNILERFSAQQFPDLHSELNLSSLELGDSALYFCASSVSPNTEAFFGQGTRLTVV.

This clone was seen just once. The chain uses TRBV11-2 and TRBJ2-7, with D uncertain. The CDR3 is 11 amino acids. The V gene's germline CDR1 is SGHAT and CDR2 FQNNGV. Trimming cost V 5 bases and J 4 bases, with 6 bases left between them. The CDR3, as DNA: TGTGCCAGCAGCGTCCAGTACGAGCAGTACTTC. This sequence encodes CASSVQYEQYF.

A single count supports this clone. The chain has TRBV6-4 and TRBJ2-1, with 7 bases that match TRBD2. This CDR3 comprises 13 residues. Germline V CDR1 and CDR2: MRHNA, SNTAGT. Unmatched junction bases numbered 6, after V lost 0 bases and J lost 13 bases. Here the CDR3 DNA reads TGTGCCAGCAGTGACTCGGCTAGCGGAGCCCAGTTCTTC. This translates into CASSDSASGAQFF.

The chain uses TRBV30 and TRBJ2-7, with 9 bases lining up with TRBD1. The CDR3 extends over 14 amino acids. V shed 2 bases, J shed 2 bases, and the junction held 4 bases outside the gene matches. Germline-derived CDR1 and CDR2 are GTSNPN and SVGIG (reference sequence). CDR3 region: CAWSLGQGAYEQYF. DNA for the CDR3: TGTGCCTGGAGTCTGGGACAGGGCGCCTACGAGCAGTACTTC.

This clone was seen only a few times. The CDR3 nucleotides are TGCGCCAGCAGCCCTGACAGGCCGAATGAAAAACTGTTTTTT. It codes for CASSPDRPNEKLFF. The V gene is TRBV5-1, the J gene TRBJ1-4, with a possible D match to TRBD1 (6 bases). Germline CDR1 SGHRS, CDR2 YFSETQ. The CDR3 contains 14 residues. Trimming cost V 4 bases and J 5 bases, with 12 bases left between them.

The gene calls are TRBV11-2 and TRBJ1-1; D remains unclear. The CDR3 is 14 residues long. The V end was cut by 5 bases, the J end by 3 bases, with 13 bases between. Germline V gene sequence: CDR1 SGHAT, CDR2 FQNNGV. CDR3 region: CASSEAGVYTEAFF. The CDR3 DNA sequence: TGTGCCAGCAGCGAAGCAGGTGTATACACTGAAGCTTTCTTT.